This TCR beta chain was recovered during a study of T-cell reconstitution after alpha-beta-depleted transplantation in children. For TCRbeta, the library was prepared with unique molecular identifiers. TCRdb re-derived calls from the PCR reads in MiXCR, one entry per CDR3 protein. The repertoire has fewer than 250,000 distinct CDR3 sequences, approximately 17% of them found once; the top ten carry about two fifths. With respect to this clonotype: The target antigen is unknown.

The study, taken as a whole, reports: Reported findings indicate that, about two months after transplant, alpha-beta T cells came from several hundred expanded clones, which were derived from non-depleted graft cells. Some patients showed high day-60 TCRbeta diversity, which derived from surviving recipient T cells and thymic progenitors. T-cell numbers and diversity, one year after transplant, stemmed largely from T cells that were newly produced.

The source of this sequence is a male patient between 2 and 10 years old who had a stem cell transplant for acute lymphoblastic leukemia, so the T cells may come from the graft donor. Source: PBMCs, mostly from graft donor cells, taken 360 days after TCRalphabeta/CD19-depleted stem cell transplant.

This chain's CDR3 is CASSRQGVIQPQHF. The CDR3 DNA reads TGTGCCAGCAGTAGACAGGGTGTGATTCAGCCCCAGCATTTT. The V and J genes are TRBV2 and TRBJ1-5; 7 nucleotides match TRBD1. The germline gives CDR1 SNHLY, CDR2 FYNNEI. The CDR3 spans 14 residues. J was trimmed by 6 bases and V by 5 bases; bases with no gene match: 7.